These T cell receptor beta chains were read from a single sample in a study of cytomegalovirus exposure and HLA in healthy donors. Using immunoSEQ multiplex PCR, the repertoire was profiled, and TCRdb retains in-frame clones only, with some absent. There are about 59,000 clones in the sample; 65% to 75% occur only once, and almost 7% lies in the top ten. Sequencing was carried out using PBMCs. Every receptor here comes from a young man in good health and CMV-seropositive. Each CDR3 is given with its conserved first and last residue.

CDR3	J	length	V
CASSLTGGYGYTF	TRBJ1-2	13	TRBV6-5
CASSLTGGYNEQFF	TRBJ2-1	14	TRBV5-1
CASSLPTGQHNEQFF	TRBJ2-1	15	TRBV5-4
CASSLDTGIRSTQYF	TRBJ2-3	15	TRBV7-2
CASSSPPRVGNGYTF	TRBJ1-2	15	TRBV7-2
CASSFPTGITTEQYF	TRBJ2-7	15	TRBV5-5
CASSSYSGTGNSPLHF	TRBJ1-6	16	TRBV28
CASSLSWGASDTQYF	TRBJ2-3	15	TRBV27
CASSLMGASEIEAFF	TRBJ1-1	15	TRBV28
CASSSHSIAGRNYGYTF	TRBJ1-2	17	TRBV5-1
CASSPSARVSTDTQYF	TRBJ2-3	16	TRBV28
CASTPPGQGGGEKLFF	TRBJ1-4	16	TRBV19
CASTPIGSEEAFF	TRBJ1-1	13	TRBV9
CASMNSDRLPYEQYF	TRBJ2-7	15	TRBV28
CASSQSLSGETQYF	TRBJ2-5	14	TRBV7-9
CSARDRTGYTF	TRBJ1-2	11	TRBV20-1
CASSASGTGADTQYF	TRBJ2-3	15	TRBV9
CATSGGGAYEQYF	TRBJ2-7	13	TRBV2
CAWSVGRGGYGEAFF	TRBJ1-1	15	TRBV30
CASSLDSTTYNEQFF	TRBJ2-1	15	TRBV7-3
CSAKNFYEQYF	TRBJ2-7	11	TRBV29-1
CASRPTTANHEQYF	TRBJ2-7	14	TRBV6-5
CATSSDRGTEAFF	TRBJ1-1	13	TRBV15